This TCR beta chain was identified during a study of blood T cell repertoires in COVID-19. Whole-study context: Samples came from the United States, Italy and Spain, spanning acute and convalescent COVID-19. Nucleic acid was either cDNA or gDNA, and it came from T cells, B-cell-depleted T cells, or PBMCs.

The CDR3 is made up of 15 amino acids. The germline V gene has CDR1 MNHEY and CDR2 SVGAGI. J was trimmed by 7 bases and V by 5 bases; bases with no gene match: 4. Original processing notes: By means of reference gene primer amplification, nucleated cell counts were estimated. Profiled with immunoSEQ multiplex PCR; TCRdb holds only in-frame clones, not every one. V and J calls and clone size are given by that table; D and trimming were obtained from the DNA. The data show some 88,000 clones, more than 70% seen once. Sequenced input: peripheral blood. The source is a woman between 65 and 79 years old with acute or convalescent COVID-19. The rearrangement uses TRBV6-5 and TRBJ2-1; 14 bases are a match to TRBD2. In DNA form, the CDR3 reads TGTGCCAGCAGTATAGGGACTAGCGGGGGTAATGAGCAGTTCTTC. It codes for CASSIGTSGGNEQFF.